This is a list of T cell receptor beta chains from one sample in a study of shared clonotypes between healthy human individuals. Sequencing was performed with immunoSEQ multiplex PCR; in TCRdb, only in-frame clones are kept and a portion is missing. The sample contains around 2.3 million clones, 95% of which appear only once. Sequenced input: naive CD4+ T cells sorted from blood. The receptors stem from a man between 18 and 29 years old in good health. Each CDR3 is given with its conserved first and last residue. The D gene is left open where the match is weak. Not every row has a clone size; where given, it reads once, few, many or a size class.

size: NA; D: NA; J: TRBJ2-2; V: TRBV18; CDR3: CASSPATTRAGELFF; DNA: TGTGCCAGCTCACCAGCGACAACGAGAGCCGGGGAGCTGTTTTTT
size: NA; D: NA; J: TRBJ1-5; V: TRBV28; CDR3: CASSLVVQPQHF; DNA: TGTGCCAGCAGTTTGGTCGTTCAGCCCCAGCATTTT
size: NA; D: NA; J: TRBJ1-1; V: TRBV2; CDR3: CATGYSTEAFF; DNA: TGTGCCACCGGTTATTCCACTGAAGCTTTCTTT
size: NA; D: NA; J: TRBJ1-3; V: TRBV29-1; CDR3: CSVGGGSSGNTIYF; DNA: TGCAGCGTTGGCGGCGGGAGCTCTGGAAACACCATATATTTT
size: NA; D: NA; J: TRBJ2-5; V: TRBV30; CDR3: CAWRQFQETQYF; DNA: TGTGCCTGGAGGCAGTTCCAAGAGACCCAGTACTTC
size: once; D: NA; J: TRBJ1-2; V: TRBV7-9; CDR3: CASSLAGGGAYGYTF; DNA: TGTGCCAGCAGCTTAGCTGGCGGGGGTGCGTATGGCTACACCTTC
size: NA; D: NA; J: TRBJ1-3; V: TRBV28; CDR3: CASSLPGHPSGNTIYF; DNA: TGTGCCAGCAGTTTACCGGGACATCCCTCTGGAAACACCATATATTTT
size: NA; D: TRBD1; J: TRBJ1-5; V: TRBV5-8; CDR3: CASSSGQGNGQPQHF; DNA: TGTGCCAGCAGCTCCGGACAGGGTAATGGTCAGCCCCAGCATTTT
size: NA; D: NA; J: TRBJ2-3; V: TRBV10-2; CDR3: CASSHPSGMTLDTQYF; DNA: TGCGCCAGCAGTCACCCATCGGGGATGACCCTGGATACGCAGTATTTT
size: NA; D: NA; J: TRBJ2-7; V: TRBV7-9; CDR3: CASSSMGAGASSYEQYF; DNA: TGTGCCAGCAGCTCCATGGGCGCGGGTGCGAGCTCCTACGAGCAGTACTTC
size: NA; D: TRBD1; J: TRBJ2-7; V: TRBV7-9; CDR3: CASSLGTGREQYF; DNA: TGTGCCAGCAGCTTAGGGACAGGGCGGGAGCAGTACTTC
size: NA; D: TRBD1; J: TRBJ1-6; V: TRBV5-1; CDR3: CASSDRGYNSPLHF; DNA: TGCGCCAGCAGCGACAGGGGATATAATTCACCCCTCCACTTT
size: NA; D: TRBD1; J: TRBJ1-1; V: TRBV6-5; CDR3: CASSKGQGGPEAFF; DNA: TGTGCCAGCAGCAAGGGACAGGGCGGACCTGAAGCTTTCTTT
size: NA; D: NA; J: TRBJ1-1; V: TRBV7-2; CDR3: CASSVRGGTEAFF; DNA: TGTGCCAGCAGCGTCAGGGGAGGGACTGAAGCTTTCTTT
size: NA; D: NA; J: TRBJ1-3; V: TRBV30; CDR3: CAWSVREGSGNTIYF; DNA: TGTGCCTGGAGTGTCCGTGAAGGCTCTGGAAACACCATATATTTT
size: NA; D: TRBD1; J: TRBJ1-5; V: TRBV7-2; CDR3: CASSRDRGDNQPQHF; DNA: TGTGCCAGCAGTAGGGACAGGGGAGACAATCAGCCCCAGCATTTT
size: NA; D: NA; J: TRBJ2-1; V: TRBV10-1; CDR3: CASSGTVDEQFF; DNA: TGCGCCAGCAGTGGGACAGTCGATGAGCAGTTCTTC
size: NA; D: NA; J: TRBJ1-5; V: TRBV5-6; CDR3: CASSVTGLIRRNQPQHF; DNA: TGTGCCAGCAGCGTGACAGGCCTGATTCGGAGGAATCAGCCCCAGCATTTT
size: NA; D: TRBD2; J: TRBJ2-2; V: TRBV2; CDR3: CIVLAGDGELFF; DNA: TGTATAGTGCTAGCGGGAGATGGGGAGCTGTTTTTT
size: NA; D: TRBD1; J: TRBJ2-3; V: TRBV5-1; CDR3: CASSWGQPTDTQYF; DNA: TGCGCCAGCAGCTGGGGACAGCCCACAGATACGCAGTATTTT
size: NA; D: NA; J: TRBJ2-1; V: TRBV30; CDR3: CAWAGSYNEQFF; DNA: TGTGCCTGGGCGGGGAGCTACAATGAGCAGTTCTTC
size: once; D: NA; J: TRBJ2-2; V: TRBV6-1; CDR3: CASRPDGNTGELFF; DNA: TGTGCCAGCAGACCGGACGGGAACACCGGGGAGCTGTTTTTT
size: NA; D: NA; J: TRBJ1-5; V: TRBV29-1; CDR3: CSALALGQPQHF; DNA: TGCAGCGCTCTCGCCCTCGGGCAGCCCCAGCATTTT
size: NA; D: TRBD1; J: TRBJ1-3; V: TRBV6-1; CDR3: CASSDRPGQGLGNTIYF; DNA: TGTGCCAGCAGTGACCGACCGGGACAGGGGCTTGGAAACACCATATATTTT
size: NA; D: NA; J: TRBJ2-7; V: TRBV4-3; CDR3: CASSRVVGDSYEQYF; DNA: TGCGCCAGCAGCCGCGTAGTCGGGGACTCCTACGAGCAGTACTTC
size: NA; D: NA; J: TRBJ2-7; V: TRBV30; CDR3: CACSKGSSYEQYF; DNA: TGTGCCTGCTCAAAGGGGAGCTCCTACGAGCAGTACTTC
size: NA; D: NA; J: TRBJ1-6; V: TRBV30; CDR3: CAWSVGGQGHSPLHF; DNA: TGTGCCTGGAGTGTCGGGGGCCAGGGTCATTCACCCCTCCACTTT
size: NA; D: TRBD1; J: TRBJ2-7; V: TRBV30; CDR3: CAWGFQGAYEQYF; DNA: TGTGCCTGGGGATTCCAGGGGGCTTATGAGCAGTACTTC
size: NA; D: NA; J: TRBJ2-3; V: TRBV4-3; CDR3: CASSQDLLADTQYF; DNA: TGCGCCAGCAGCCAAGATCTCCTGGCGGATACGCAGTATTTT
size: NA; D: NA; J: TRBJ2-3; V: TRBV20-1; CDR3: CSARQDTQYF; DNA: TGCAGTGCCCGTCAAGATACGCAGTATTTT
size: NA; D: NA; J: TRBJ2-3; V: TRBV4-1; CDR3: CASSQYPLEPTAVMRRTQYF; DNA: TGCGCCAGCAGCCAATACCCCCTAGAACCGACAGCCGTTATGAGGCGTACGCAGTATTTT
size: once; D: NA; J: TRBJ2-1; V: TRBV2; CDR3: CASSPQINYNEQFF; DNA: TGTGCCAGCAGTCCCCAGATCAACTACAATGAGCAGTTCTTC
size: NA; D: NA; J: TRBJ1-5; V: TRBV2; CDR3: CASSGRAQEPQHF; DNA: TGTGCCAGCAGTGGGAGGGCCCAAGAGCCCCAGCATTTT
size: NA; D: TRBD2; J: TRBJ2-1; V: TRBV27; CDR3: CASSLAGGLTGRQFF; DNA: TGTGCCAGCAGTCTAGCGGGGGGGCTAACCGGTAGGCAGTTCTTC
size: NA; D: NA; J: TRBJ2-7; V: TRBV7-8; CDR3: CASSLGRIAYEQYF; DNA: TGTGCCAGCAGCTTAGGGAGAATCGCCTACGAGCAGTACTTC
size: NA; D: NA; J: TRBJ1-4; V: TRBV6-6; CDR3: CASNRAPLTNEKLFF; DNA: TGTGCTAGCAACAGGGCCCCATTGACTAATGAAAAACTGTTTTTT
size: NA; D: TRBD1; J: TRBJ2-3; V: TRBV25-1; CDR3: CASSETGGSTDTQYF; DNA: TGTGCCAGCAGCGAAACAGGGGGGAGCACAGATACGCAGTATTTT
size: NA; D: NA; J: TRBJ1-6; V: TRBV21-1; CDR3: CASSVAQGTFNSPLHF; DNA: NA
size: NA; D: NA; J: TRBJ1-1; V: TRBV5-1; CDR3: CASSETGFTEAFF; DNA: TGCGCCAGCAGCGAAACAGGGTTCACTGAAGCTTTCTTT
size: once; D: TRBD2; J: TRBJ2-3; V: TRBV5-6; CDR3: CASSGGLGTDTQYF; DNA: TGTGCCAGCAGCGGAGGACTAGGCACAGATACGCAGTATTTT
size: NA; D: NA; J: TRBJ1-4; V: TRBV6-1; CDR3: CASSASRLKGNGEKLFF; DNA: TGTGCCAGCAGTGCTTCCCGTCTGAAGGGAAACGGTGAAAAACTGTTTTTT
size: NA; D: NA; J: TRBJ2-7; V: TRBV10-3; CDR3: CAISTSGHDYEQYF; DNA: NA
size: NA; D: NA; J: TRBJ1-2; V: TRBV6-6; CDR3: CASSYAFAGYTF; DNA: TGTGCCAGCAGTTACGCCTTCGCAGGCTACACCTTC
size: NA; D: TRBD1; J: TRBJ1-4; V: TRBV18; CDR3: CASSPTPGQPNEKLFF; DNA: TGTGCCAGCTCACCTACTCCGGGACAGCCTAATGAAAAACTGTTTTTT